The clone carrying this T cell receptor beta chain was seen many times. The antigen is not known. Generation of TCR cDNA used 5'RACE template switching (which added a universal primer site and UMIs). A single record per CDR3 protein comes from TCRdb applying MiXCR to the 5' RACE reads. The sample contains approximately 30,000 distinct CDR3 sequences, around 4.3% of which appear only once. The junction had 9 bases not matched to a gene; V was cut back by 6 bases and J by 6 bases. This CDR3 is built from 15 residues. Germline-derived CDR1 and CDR2 are MNHEY and SVGAGI. This specimen belongs to a study of T cells after yellow fever vaccination. Notes on the study in general: Abundant bulk-population clonotypes could contaminate the FACS-sorted repertoires. Though it reached lower strength, the secondary response hit its peak faster, day 5 versus 15. Primary-vaccination clones mostly resurfaced post-booster (nearly 97% CD4, about 87% CD8).

The material was CD8+ T cells sorted from PBMCs, obtained 5 days after the yellow fever booster vaccination. The chain couples TRBV6-5 to TRBJ2-1; 9 bases line up with TRBD1. This TCR was sampled from a man aged 25 to 45 who received the YFV17D yellow fever vaccine. The CDR3 reads CASSRQGQGFNEQFF. CDR3 nucleotide sequence: TGTGCCAGCAGCCGCCAGGGACAGGGATTCAATGAGCAGTTCTTC.